The 26 T cell receptor beta chains presented below share a single source sample, sequenced in a study of shared clonotypes between healthy human individuals. Measured with immunoSEQ multiplex PCR; TCRdb has only the in-frame clones, and not every one. The sample consists of hundreds of thousands of clones, about two thirds of them appearing once. Input material: memory CD4+ T cells sorted from blood. As to subset: CD45RA-negative fraction. These receptors were taken from a woman in her twenties or thirties in good health.

This clone was observed a handful of times. CDR3 in amino acids: CASSIAGTSGSSYEQYF. The CDR3 coding sequence is TGTGCCAGTAGTATAGCTGGGACTAGCGGAAGCTCCTACGAGCAGTACTTC. The chain joins TRBV19 to TRBJ2-5; TRBD2 agrees at 11 bases. The better agreement between TRBJ2-7 and the DNA end casts doubt on the J call. Germline V lookup: CDR1 LNHDA, CDR2 SQIVND (reference sequence). The CDR3 runs to 17 residues.

The chain couples TRBV9 to TRBJ1-1; perhaps TRBD1 as D (6 bases). Germline CDR1 SGDLS, CDR2 YYNGEE. The CDR3 contains 13 residues. The V end lost 7 bases, the J end lost 1 base, and 11 bases lay between the germline ends. CDR3 coding DNA: TGTGCCAGCTCCCCACAGGGGAACACTGAAGCTTTCTTT. Translating gives CASSPQGNTEAFF.

The rearrangement links TRBV2 to TRBJ1-5; D remains unclear. Trimming took 7 bases from V and 5 from J, leaving 12 bases between them. The germline V gene encodes CDR1 SNHLY and CDR2 FYNNEI. The CDR3 sequence is 13 residues long. DNA for the CDR3: TGTGCCAGCAAACGGAGGGAGGATCAGCCCCAGCATTTT. It specifies CASKRREDQPQHF.

In this sample, this clone turned up once. V gene TRBV5-8 combines with J gene TRBJ2-1; D unclear. This CDR3 comprises 17 residues. CDR1 and CDR2 (germline): SGHTS, YDEGEE. Trimming stripped 0 bases from V and 0 bases from J, with 13 bases between. Here the CDR3 DNA reads TGTGCCAGCAGCTTGGCCAGCCGGTCGAGCTCCTACAATGAGCAGTTCTTC. This gives the protein CASSLASRSSSYNEQFF.

The chain is built from TRBV28 and TRBJ1-3; the D gene is possibly TRBD1 (5 bases). The CDR3 is 12 residues long. Germline-derived CDR1 and CDR2 are MDHEN and SYDVKM. V shed 5 bases and J shed 8 bases, with 10 bases lying between them. CDR3 DNA: TGTGCCAGCAGTACGAGGGGATACACCATATATTTT. It yields the protein CASSTRGYTIYF.

CDR3 sequence: CASTSREMKNIQYF. In DNA, the CDR3 is TGTGCCAGCACCAGCCGGGAGATGAAAAACATTCAGTACTTC. The chain couples TRBV11-1 to TRBJ2-4; D possibly corresponds to TRBD2 (6 bases). V dropped 7 bases and J dropped 4 bases, with 14 bases sitting between them. The CDR3 length is 14 residues. CDR1 is SGHAT and CDR2 is FQDESV in the germline V gene (reference sequence).

The chain couples TRBV18 to TRBJ1-1; 7 nucleotides align to TRBD1. The CDR3 runs 14 residues. Germline CDR1 reads KGHSH; CDR2 reads LQKENI. Trimming took 4 bases from V and 1 from J; bases not matched to a gene: 3. For the CDR3, the DNA is TGTGCCAGCTCACTCGGGACAGAGAACACTGAAGCTTTCTTT. It is translated as CASSLGTENTEAFF.

The chain links TRBV2 to TRBJ2-1; D remains unclear. With 1 base removed from V and 7 bases from J, the gap between germline ends came to 8 bases. Germline CDR1 is SNHLY and CDR2 is FYNNEI. This CDR3 spans 13 amino acids. In DNA, the CDR3 is TGTGCCAGCAGTGAAGTCCTAGTGAATGAGCAGTTCTTC. It yields the protein CASSEVLVNEQFF.

V gene TRBV28 combines with J gene TRBJ1-3; 9 positions agree with TRBD1. CDR3 length: 16 residues. Looked up from germline, CDR1 is MDHEN and CDR2 is SYDVKM. Trimming removed 7 bases from V and 2 bases from J; junction bases left unmatched: 9. CDR3 bases: TGTGCCAGCAAGGAAGGGTGGACAGGGGCTGGAAACACCATATATTTT. Its translation: CASKEGWTGAGNTIYF. The variable domain in full, completed from reference TRBV28 and TRBJ1-3, reads DVKVTQSSRYLVKRTGEKVFLECVQDMDHENMFWYRQDPGLGLRLIYFSYDVKMKEKGDIPEGYSVSREKKERFSLILESASTNQTSMYLCASKEGWTGAGNTIYFGEGSWLTVV.

Only a few counts were recorded for this clone. The identical CDR3 is also encoded by other nucleotide sequences in the sample. The genes are TRBV6-1 and TRBJ1-5; D is perhaps TRBD1 (5 bases). This CDR3 is built from 15 residues. The V and J ends lost 4 bases and 0 bases respectively, with 10 bases between them. Germline V gene sequence: CDR1 MNHNS, CDR2 SASEGT. CDR3 sequence: CASSGTGYSNQPQHF. In nucleotides, the CDR3 is TGTGCCAGCAGTGGTACAGGTTATAGCAATCAGCCCCAGCATTTT.

The rearrangement links TRBV2 to TRBJ2-7; possible D gene TRBD2, 6 bases. Looked up from germline, CDR1 is SNHLY and CDR2 is FYNNEI. The V end was cut by 10 bases, the J end by 6 bases, with 16 bases between. CDR3 length: 12 amino acids. CDR3 coding DNA: TGTGCCACACGGCCGGGGGAGCTCGAGCAGTACTTC. Its protein product is CATRPGELEQYF. Together with reference TRBV2 and TRBJ2-7, the CDR3 gives the full variable domain: EPEVTQTPSHQVTQMGQEVILRCVPISNHLYFYWYRQILGQKVEFLVSFYNNEISEKSEIFDDQFSVERPDGSNFTLKIRSTKLEDSAMYFCATRPGELEQYFGPGTRLTVT.

The chain uses TRBV11-2 and TRBJ2-4, with 7 nucleotides matching TRBD2. The V gene's germline CDR1 is SGHAT and CDR2 FQNNGV. The J segment lost 7 bases and the V segment lost 11 bases, leaving 14 bases of the junction unmatched. The CDR3 loop spans 14 amino acids. The CDR3 reads CAGPLGREPNIQYF. CDR3 DNA: TGTGCCGGACCTTTAGGGCGGGAGCCGAACATTCAGTACTTC.

This chain connects TRBV5-4 to TRBJ2-7; the match to TRBD1 covers 9 bases. V shed 4 bases and J 3 bases; nucleotides not matched to a gene: 5. CDR1 and CDR2 (germline): SGHNT, YYREEE (reference sequence). This CDR3 comprises 14 residues. The CDR3 loop reads CASSRGQGVYEQYF. CDR3 DNA: TGTGCCAGCAGCCGGGGACAGGGAGTCTACGAGCAGTACTTC.

This clone was counted only a few times. The sample holds other DNA sequences that translate to the same CDR3. The rearrangement links TRBV2 to TRBJ2-1, with 8 nucleotides matching TRBD2. Germline values: CDR1 SNHLY, CDR2 FYNNEI. After removal of 6 bases from V and 0 bases from J, the junction contained 4 bases not matched to a gene. CDR3 length equals 15 residues. The DNA of the CDR3 is TGTGCCAGCAGCCTAAGCGGGAGCTCCTACAATGAGCAGTTCTTC. Protein product: CASSLSGSSYNEQFF.

This sequence joins TRBV28 and TRBJ2-7, with TRBD1 as a possible D gene (6 bases). This CDR3 is built from 15 residues. The V end lost 2 bases, the J end lost 5 bases, and 16 bases lay between the germline ends. Germline V gene data show CDR1 as MDHEN and CDR2 as SYDVKM. CDR3 DNA: TGTGCCAGCAGTTTAACGGGACAAGGATTCAACGAGCAGTACTTC. Translating gives CASSLTGQGFNEQYF.

The chain joins TRBV28 to TRBJ1-5, with D unresolved. The V gene's germline CDR1 is MDHEN and CDR2 SYDVKM. V was cut by 10 bases and J by 3 bases, with 10 bases left in between. The CDR3 runs 12 residues. This CDR3 is CATGVNNQPQHF. CDR3 in DNA: TGTGCCACCGGGGTCAACAATCAGCCCCAGCATTTT.

The gene calls are TRBV18 and TRBJ2-5; D gene unclear. This CDR3 has 13 residues. Germline loops: CDR1 KGHSH, CDR2 LQKENI. Deletions cut 2 bases from V and 5 bases from J, with 9 bases between. The CDR3 bases are TGTGCCAGCTCACCAGAGGTTGGTGAGACCCAGTACTTC. Translated: CASSPEVGETQYF.

Only a few counts were recorded for this clone. The J gene is TRBJ2-6, the V gene TRBV19; TRBD1 matches 9 bases. J gave up 2 bases and V 7 bases, and 6 bases lay outside the gene matches. Germline lookup yields CDR1 LNHDA and CDR2 SQIVND (reference sequence). CDR3 length: 16 residues. DNA of the CDR3: TGTGCCAGTACTGACAGGGGGTATGCTGGGGCCAACGTCCTGACTTTC. Translation gives CASTDRGYAGANVLTF.

This clone has more than one count but fewer than ten. The genes are TRBV9 and TRBJ2-2; D is ambiguous. CDR3 length: 16 residues. Germline assignment: CDR1 SGDLS and CDR2 YYNGEE. Trimming removed 1 base at V and 1 base at J, with 11 bases between. This CDR3 reads CASSVLEGLNTGELFF. As DNA, the CDR3 is TGTGCCAGCAGCGTATTAGAAGGCCTGAACACCGGGGAGCTGTTTTTT.

The chain recombines TRBV6-1 with TRBJ2-5; 11 bases match TRBD2. Trimming at V came to 1 base and at J to 5 bases, leaving 9 bases not matched to a gene. In germline, CDR1 is MNHNS, CDR2 SASEGT. The CDR3 length is 17 residues. The CDR3 protein is CASSEETTSGITETQYF. The CDR3 DNA reads as TGTGCCAGCAGTGAAGAAACGACTAGCGGGATTACGGAGACCCAGTACTTC.

In this sample, this clone turned up a few times. A far bigger clonotype differs at one base, so this is likely a read error. The genes are TRBV5-6 and TRBJ2-3; the D is unclear. Trimming took off 1 base at V and 1 base at J, with 4 bases between the two ends. Germline lookup yields CDR1 SGHDT and CDR2 YYEEEE. The CDR3 is 13 residues long. The DNA for the CDR3 is TGTGCCAGCAGCTTGTGGGGCACAGATACGCAGTATTTT. Translated: CASSLWGTDTQYF.

The rearrangement links TRBV18 to TRBJ2-2; 12 bases are shared with TRBD2. The germline CDR1 and CDR2 sequences are KGHSH and LQKENI. This CDR3 spans 19 amino acids. The V and J ends lost 2 bases and 7 bases, in that order; junction bases with no gene match: 14. Written as DNA, the CDR3 is TGTGCCAGCTCACCATCTGGACTAGCGGGATACAGGGACGGCGGGGAGCTGTTTTTT. Its protein is CASSPSGLAGYRDGGELFF.

This clone came up once. The chain uses TRBV7-9 and TRBJ1-1, with a tentative D call TRBD1 (5 bases). The CDR3 runs to 16 residues. Germline V gene sequence: CDR1 SEHNR, CDR2 FQNEAQ (reference sequence). The V and J ends lost 5 bases and 1 base respectively, with 17 bases between them. The CDR3 here is CASSPRPGTPNTEAFF. DNA for the CDR3: TGTGCCAGCAGCCCCCGTCCCGGGACGCCGAACACTGAAGCTTTCTTT. Complete variable domain (other parts from reference TRBV7-9 and TRBJ1-1): DTGVSQNPRHKITKRGQNVTFRCDPISEHNRLYWYRQTLGQGPEFLTYFQNEAQLEKSRLLSDRFSAERPKGSFSTLEIQRTEQGDSAMYLCASSPRPGTPNTEAFFGQGTRLTVV.

Concerning this clone: A read error may explain this, as a much larger clone is one base away. The sample holds other DNA sequences that translate to the same CDR3. The chain joins TRBV6-5 to TRBJ1-4; 10 nucleotides agree with TRBD1. Germline V gives CDR1 MNHEY, CDR2 SVGAGI. The CDR3 spans 15 residues. After removal of 4 bases from V and 7 bases from J, the junction contained 6 bases not matched to a gene. CDR3 protein: CASSSAGTGVEKLFF. CDR3 bases: TGTGCCAGCAGTTCGGCCGGGACAGGGGTTGAAAAACTGTTTTTT.

This clone showed up just once. The sample carries other DNA sequences with the same CDR3. The chain is built from TRBV7-3 and TRBJ1-2; D perhaps matches TRBD1 (5 bases). The germline V gene encodes CDR1 SGHTA and CDR2 FQGTGA. The CDR3 is 13 residues long. Deletions cut 6 bases from V and 2 bases from J, with 10 bases between. DNA for the CDR3: TGTGCCAGCAGTTTTGACAGCAACTATGGCTACACCTTC. It yields the protein CASSFDSNYGYTF.

This clone was seen only a few times. This rearrangement joins TRBV27 to TRBJ2-7; TRBD1 matches at 11 bases. This CDR3 is 17 amino acids long. The ends lost 0 bases at V and 3 bases at J; junction bases unmatched: 7. Looked up from germline, CDR1 is MNHEY and CDR2 is SMNVEV (reference sequence). CDR3 nucleotides: TGTGCCAGCAGTTTATCCCCGGACAGGGGGCGCTTCTACGAGCAGTACTTC. This sequence encodes CASSLSPDRGRFYEQYF.